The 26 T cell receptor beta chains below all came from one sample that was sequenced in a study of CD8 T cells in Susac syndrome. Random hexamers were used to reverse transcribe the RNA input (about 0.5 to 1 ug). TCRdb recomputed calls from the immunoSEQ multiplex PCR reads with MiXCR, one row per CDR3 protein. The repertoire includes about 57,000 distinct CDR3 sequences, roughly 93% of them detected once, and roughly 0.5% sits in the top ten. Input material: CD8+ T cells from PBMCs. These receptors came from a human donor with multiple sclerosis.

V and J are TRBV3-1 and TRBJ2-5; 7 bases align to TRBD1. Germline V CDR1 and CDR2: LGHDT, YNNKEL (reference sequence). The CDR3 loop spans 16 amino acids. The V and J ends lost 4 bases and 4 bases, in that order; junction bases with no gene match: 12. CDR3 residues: CASSLLSGQMAETQYF. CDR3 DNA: TGTGCCAGCAGCCTCCTCTCGGGACAGATGGCAGAGACCCAGTACTTC.

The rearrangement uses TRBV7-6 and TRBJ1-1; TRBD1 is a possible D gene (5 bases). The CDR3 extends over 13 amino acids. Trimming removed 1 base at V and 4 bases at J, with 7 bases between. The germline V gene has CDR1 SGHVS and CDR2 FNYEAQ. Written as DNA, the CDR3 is TGTGCCAGCAGCTTAGAGACAGTCACTGAAGCTTTCTTT. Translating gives CASSLETVTEAFF.

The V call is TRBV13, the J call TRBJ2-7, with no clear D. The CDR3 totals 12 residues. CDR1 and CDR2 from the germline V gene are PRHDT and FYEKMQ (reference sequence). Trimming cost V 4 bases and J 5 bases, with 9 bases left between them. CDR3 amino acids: CASSYLSNEQYF. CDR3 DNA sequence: TGTGCCAGCAGCTACCTTTCCAACGAGCAGTACTTC. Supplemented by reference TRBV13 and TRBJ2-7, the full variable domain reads AAGVIQSPRHLIKEKRETATLKCYPIPRHDTVYWYQQGPGQDPQFLISFYEKMQSDKGSIPDRFSAQQFSDYHSELNMSSLELGDSALYFCASSYLSNEQYFGPGTRLTVT.

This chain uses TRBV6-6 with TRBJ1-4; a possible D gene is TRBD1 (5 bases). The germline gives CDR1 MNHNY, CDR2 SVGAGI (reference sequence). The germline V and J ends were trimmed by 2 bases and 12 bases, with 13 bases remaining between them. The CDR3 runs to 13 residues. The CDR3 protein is CASSYVGPRELFF. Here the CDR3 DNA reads TGTGCCAGCAGTTACGTTGGCCCCAGGGAACTGTTTTTT.

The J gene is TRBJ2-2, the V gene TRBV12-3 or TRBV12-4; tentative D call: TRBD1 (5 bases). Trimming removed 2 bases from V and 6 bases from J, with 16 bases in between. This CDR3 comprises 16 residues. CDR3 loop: CASSLQGRVNAGELFF. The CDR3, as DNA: TGTGCCAGCAGTTTACAGGGTCGGGTTAACGCCGGGGAGCTGTTTTTT.

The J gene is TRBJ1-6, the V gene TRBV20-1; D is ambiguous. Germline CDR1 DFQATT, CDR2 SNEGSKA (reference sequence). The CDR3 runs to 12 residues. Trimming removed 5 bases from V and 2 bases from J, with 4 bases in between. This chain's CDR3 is CSAYTYNSPLHF. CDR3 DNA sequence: TGCAGTGCTTATACCTATAATTCACCCCTCCACTTT.

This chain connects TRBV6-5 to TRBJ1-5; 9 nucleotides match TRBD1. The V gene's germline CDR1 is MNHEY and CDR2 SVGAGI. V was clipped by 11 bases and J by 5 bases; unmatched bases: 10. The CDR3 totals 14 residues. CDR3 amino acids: CAVVDRGGDQPQHF. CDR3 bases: TGTGCCGTTGTGGACAGGGGAGGTGATCAGCCCCAGCATTTT.

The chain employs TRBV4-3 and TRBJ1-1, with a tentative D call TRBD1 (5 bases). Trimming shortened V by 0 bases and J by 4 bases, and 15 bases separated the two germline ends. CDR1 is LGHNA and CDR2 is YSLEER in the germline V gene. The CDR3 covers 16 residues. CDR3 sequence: CASSQEMTADSTEAFF. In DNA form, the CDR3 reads TGCGCCAGCAGCCAAGAGATGACAGCGGACTCCACTGAAGCTTTCTTT.

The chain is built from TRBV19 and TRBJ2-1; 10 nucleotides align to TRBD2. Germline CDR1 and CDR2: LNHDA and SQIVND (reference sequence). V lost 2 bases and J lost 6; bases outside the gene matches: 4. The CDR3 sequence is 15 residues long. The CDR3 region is CASSIIAGGLNEQFF. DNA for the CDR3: TGTGCCAGTAGTATAATAGCGGGGGGCCTCAATGAGCAGTTCTTC.

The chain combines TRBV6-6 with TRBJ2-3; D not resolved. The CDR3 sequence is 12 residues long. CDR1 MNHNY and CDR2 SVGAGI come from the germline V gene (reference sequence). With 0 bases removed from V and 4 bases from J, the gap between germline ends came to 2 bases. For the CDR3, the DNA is TGTGCCAGCAGTTACTCGTCAGATACGCAGTATTTT. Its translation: CASSYSSDTQYF.

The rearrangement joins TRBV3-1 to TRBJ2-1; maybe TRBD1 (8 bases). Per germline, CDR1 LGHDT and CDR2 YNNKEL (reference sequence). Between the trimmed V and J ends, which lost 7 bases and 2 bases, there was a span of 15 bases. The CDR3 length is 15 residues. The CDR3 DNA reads TGTGCCAGCACCACAGGGGGGGGGACCTACAATGAGCAGTTCTTC. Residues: CASTTGGGTYNEQFF.

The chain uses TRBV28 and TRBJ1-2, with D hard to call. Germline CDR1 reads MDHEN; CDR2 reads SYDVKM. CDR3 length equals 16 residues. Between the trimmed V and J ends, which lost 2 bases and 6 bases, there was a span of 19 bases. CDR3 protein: CASSLTWGKVSDGYTF. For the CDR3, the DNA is TGTGCCAGCAGTTTAACCTGGGGAAAGGTCTCAGATGGCTACACCTTC.

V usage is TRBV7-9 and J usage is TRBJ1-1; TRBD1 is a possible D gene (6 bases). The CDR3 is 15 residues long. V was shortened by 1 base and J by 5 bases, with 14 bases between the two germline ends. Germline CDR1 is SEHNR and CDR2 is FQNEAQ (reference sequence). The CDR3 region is CASSLEVYQGTEAFF. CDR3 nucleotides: TGTGCCAGCAGCTTAGAAGTGTACCAGGGGACTGAAGCTTTCTTT.

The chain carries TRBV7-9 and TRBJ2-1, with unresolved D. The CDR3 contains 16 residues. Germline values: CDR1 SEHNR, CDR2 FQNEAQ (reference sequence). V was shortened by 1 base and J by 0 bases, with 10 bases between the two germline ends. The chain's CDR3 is CASSLEGQSSYNEQFF. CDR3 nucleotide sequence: TGTGCCAGCAGCTTAGAAGGGCAGAGCTCCTACAATGAGCAGTTCTTC.

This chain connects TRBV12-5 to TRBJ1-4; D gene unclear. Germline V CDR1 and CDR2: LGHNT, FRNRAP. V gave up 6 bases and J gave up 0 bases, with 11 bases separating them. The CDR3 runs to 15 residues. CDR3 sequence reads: CASGRRAATNEKLFF. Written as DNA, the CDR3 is TGTGCTAGTGGCCGCCGCGCTGCAACTAATGAAAAACTGTTTTTT.

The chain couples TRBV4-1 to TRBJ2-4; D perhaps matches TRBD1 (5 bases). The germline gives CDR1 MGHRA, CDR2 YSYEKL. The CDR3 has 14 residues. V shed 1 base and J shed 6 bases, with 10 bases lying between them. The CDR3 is CASSQGGFGNIQYF. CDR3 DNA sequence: TGCGCCAGCAGCCAAGGGGGCTTTGGAAACATTCAGTACTTC.

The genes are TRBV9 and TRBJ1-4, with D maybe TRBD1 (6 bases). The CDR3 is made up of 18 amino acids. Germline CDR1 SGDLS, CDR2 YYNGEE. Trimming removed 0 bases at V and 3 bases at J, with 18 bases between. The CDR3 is CASSVADSPGVPNEKLFF. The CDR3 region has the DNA TGTGCCAGCAGCGTAGCGGACAGCCCCGGGGTACCTAATGAAAAACTGTTTTTT.

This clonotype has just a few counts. The CDR3 spells CASSLEAHGAQETQYF. CDR3 nucleotides: TGTGCCAGCAGCTTGGAGGCACACGGGGCTCAAGAGACCCAGTACTTC. V usage is TRBV5-5 and J usage is TRBJ2-5; possibly TRBD1 or TRBD2 for D (5 bases each). Germline CDR1 SGHKS, CDR2 YYEKEE (reference sequence). The CDR3 consists of 16 residues. Trimming shortened V by 0 bases and J by 2 bases, and 14 bases separated the two germline ends.

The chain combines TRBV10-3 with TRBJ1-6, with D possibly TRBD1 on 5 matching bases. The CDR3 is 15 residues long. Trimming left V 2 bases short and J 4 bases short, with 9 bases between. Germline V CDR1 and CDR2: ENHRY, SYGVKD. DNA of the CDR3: TGTGCCATCAGTGAGGAGGCAGGGTATAATTCACCCCTCCACTTT. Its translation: CAISEEAGYNSPLHF.

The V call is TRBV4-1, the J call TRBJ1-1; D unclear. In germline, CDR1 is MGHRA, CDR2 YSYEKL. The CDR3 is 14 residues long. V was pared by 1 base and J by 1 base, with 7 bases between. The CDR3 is CASSQGPENTEAFF. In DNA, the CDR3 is TGCGCCAGCAGCCAAGGGCCAGAGAACACTGAAGCTTTCTTT.

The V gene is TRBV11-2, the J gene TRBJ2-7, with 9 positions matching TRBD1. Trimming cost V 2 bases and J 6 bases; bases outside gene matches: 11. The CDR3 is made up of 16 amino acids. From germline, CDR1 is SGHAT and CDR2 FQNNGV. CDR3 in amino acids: CASSLNPGQGNFEQYF. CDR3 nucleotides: TGTGCCAGCAGCTTAAACCCGGGACAGGGAAACTTCGAGCAGTACTTC.

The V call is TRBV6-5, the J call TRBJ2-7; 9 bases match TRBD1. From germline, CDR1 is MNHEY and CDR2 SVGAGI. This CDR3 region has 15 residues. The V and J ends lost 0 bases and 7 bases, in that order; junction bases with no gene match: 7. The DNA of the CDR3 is TGTGCCAGCAGTTACTCGGGACAGGGAGTATGGGAGCAGTACTTC. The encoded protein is CASSYSGQGVWEQYF.

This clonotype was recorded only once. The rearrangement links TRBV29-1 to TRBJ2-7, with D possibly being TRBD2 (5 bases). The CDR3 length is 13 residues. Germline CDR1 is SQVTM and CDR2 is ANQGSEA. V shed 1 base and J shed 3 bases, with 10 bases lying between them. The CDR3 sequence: CSVEGPGNYEQYF. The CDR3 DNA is TGCAGCGTTGAAGGGCCGGGGAACTACGAGCAGTACTTC.

As DNA, the CDR3 is TGTGCCACCAGTGATCTCCCAGACGGACCGAATGAGCAGTTCTTC. Its protein is CATSDLPDGPNEQFF. V and J are TRBV24-1 and TRBJ2-1, with D unresolved. CDR1 and CDR2 (germline): KGHDR, SFDVKD. This CDR3 is built from 15 residues. V was cut by 3 bases and J by 7 bases, with 15 bases left in between.

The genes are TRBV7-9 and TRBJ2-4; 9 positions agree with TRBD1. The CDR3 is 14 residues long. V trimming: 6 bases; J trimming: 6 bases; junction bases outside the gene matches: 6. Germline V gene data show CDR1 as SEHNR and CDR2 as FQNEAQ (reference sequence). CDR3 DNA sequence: TGTGCCAGCAGACCAGGGACAGGGACAAACATTCAGTACTTC. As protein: CASRPGTGTNIQYF.

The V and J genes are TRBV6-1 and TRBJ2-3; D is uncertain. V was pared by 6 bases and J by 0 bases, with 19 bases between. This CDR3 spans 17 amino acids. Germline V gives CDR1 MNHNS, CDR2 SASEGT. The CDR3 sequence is CASRDRFSPISTDTQYF. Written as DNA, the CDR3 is TGTGCCAGCAGGGACCGATTCAGCCCGATTAGCACAGATACGCAGTATTTT.